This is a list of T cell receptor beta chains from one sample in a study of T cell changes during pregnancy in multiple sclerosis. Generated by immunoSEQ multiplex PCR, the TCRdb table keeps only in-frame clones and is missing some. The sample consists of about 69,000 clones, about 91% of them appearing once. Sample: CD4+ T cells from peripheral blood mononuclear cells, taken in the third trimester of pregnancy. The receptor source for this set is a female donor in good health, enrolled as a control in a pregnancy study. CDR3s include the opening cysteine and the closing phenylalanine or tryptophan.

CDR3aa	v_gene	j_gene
CASRQISGNTIYF	TRBV5-1	TRBJ1-3
CASSFEGLGGQPQHF	TRBV7-2	TRBJ1-5
CASTASGGAGSGELFF	TRBV4-1	TRBJ2-2
CASSAQTGYTEAFF	TRBV9	TRBJ1-1
CASSLGTGQREKLFF	TRBV5-6	TRBJ1-4
CATSRDAGWETQYF	TRBV15	TRBJ2-5
CASSLLDSLYGYTF	TRBV7-8	TRBJ1-2
CASSPEFRGLGGYTF	TRBV7-2	TRBJ1-2
CAWSEDRSNEKLFF	TRBV30	TRBJ1-4
CASRKTSGGVKSSYNEQFF	TRBV19	TRBJ2-1
CASLDRDRGYTEAFF	TRBV6-5	TRBJ1-1
CASSQAIWPRGAYYNEQFF	TRBV4-1	TRBJ2-1
CASSEPVSGGGFPTIHF	TRBV6-1	TRBJ1-6
CASSVRTGETDTQYF	TRBV6-1	TRBJ2-3
CASTRGFSGNTIYF	TRBV7-2	TRBJ1-3
CASSQDLNRGFETQYF	TRBV4-3	TRBJ2-5
CASSLDTLNTEAFF	TRBV7-8	TRBJ1-1
CASSVNQGSHYGYTF	TRBV9	TRBJ1-2
CASSQTRNQPQHF	TRBV7-9	TRBJ1-5
CASSLGGTKATEAFF	TRBV5-1	TRBJ1-1
CASSYTRGANTGELFF	TRBV6-5	TRBJ2-2
CASRSGWNSPLHF	TRBV7-9	TRBJ1-6
CASSLGLSQPQHF	TRBV18	TRBJ1-5
CASSFQTGQYNSPLHF	TRBV5-5	TRBJ1-6
CASTPIHGTGAEAFF	TRBV6-4	TRBJ1-1
CAWKARISYNEQFF	TRBV30	TRBJ2-1
CASSWGVDQPQHF	TRBV19	TRBJ1-5
CASSFTTGGRKLFF	TRBV5-8	TRBJ1-4
CASSFSSGGPSSYNEQFF	TRBV5-1	TRBJ2-1
CASSVSGQGDTQYF	TRBV5-1	TRBJ2-3
CASSLSFSGNTEAFF	TRBV11-3	TRBJ1-1
CASSSQGAGGNTIYF	TRBV6-6	TRBJ1-3
CASRASGGPRKYEQYF	TRBV27	TRBJ2-7
CSGQGSYEQYF	TRBV20-1	TRBJ2-7
CASSTDRGSNYGYTF	TRBV7-2	TRBJ1-2
CASIIQGQGRELDTIYF	TRBV7-2	TRBJ1-3
CSVEDLLNQGNTEAFF	TRBV29-1	TRBJ1-1
CASSQRGGELFF	TRBV6-5	TRBJ2-2
CAWSRDRPYGYTF	TRBV30	TRBJ1-2
CASSEAGYKDNEQFF	TRBV28	TRBJ2-1
CAISEQLTYEQYF	TRBV10-3	TRBJ2-7
CASSDRQGNTGELFF	TRBV6-4	TRBJ2-2
CASSLGIGGGYEQFF	TRBV11-3	TRBJ2-1
CASSQTHRGREEKLFF	TRBV4-1	TRBJ1-4